The clone carrying this T cell receptor (beta chain) was observed at least ten times. As yet, its antigen is unknown. The V and J ends lost 8 bases and 6 bases respectively, with 17 bases between them. The CDR3 spans 14 residues. The germline V gene has CDR1 SGHAT and CDR2 FQNNGV. The sample comes from a study of T cells in Graves' hyperthyroidism and ophthalmopathy. The source material, RNA transcripts, was used to amplify TCR beta CDR3 regions. HTBI primers were employed in a first-round RT-PCR of the TCR CDR3. TCRdb re-called the multiplex PCR reads with MiXCR, one entry per CDR3 protein. Seen here are 500,000 to 700,000 distinct CDR3 sequences, roughly 17% observed once, and the top ten hold around 18%. The study's findings and limits: Model-based prediction identified ophthalmopathy a median roughly 6.1 months prior to its onset.

The genes are TRBV11-2 and TRBJ2-1; tentatively, D is TRBD2 (6 bases). The sequence came from a woman aged 18 to 35 with Graves' hyperthyroidism. Sequencing was performed on blood. This CDR3 is CASDRDSRANEQFF. The CDR3 nucleotides are TGTGCCAGCGACCGGGACTCGAGGGCCAATGAGCAGTTCTTC.